The rows below give T cell receptor beta chains drawn from one sample of a study of identical twins. Via MiXCR, TCRdb re-called the 5' RACE reads, giving one row per CDR3 protein. The table records a few hundred thousand distinct CDR3 sequences, roughly 8% of them present only once. These data are also associated with another study on yellow fever vaccine responses in identical twins.

The sequencing sample was made of CD8+ T cells sorted from blood. The receptor set was obtained from a woman between 18 and 30 years old in good health. The CDR3 runs from the conserved cysteine through the conserved F or W. The D gene is left open where the match is weak. Clone size is not always given. Where it is, it says once, few, many or a class for expanded clones.

D gene	V gene	clone size	J gene	CDR3 DNA	CDR3 protein
NA	TRBV28	NA	TRBJ1-5	TGTGCCAGCAGCAACCCATGGCCCCAGCATTTT	CASSNPWPQHF
NA	TRBV21-1	many	TRBJ1-1	TGTGCCAGCGGATCAGGGGGCTTGGACACTGAAGCTTTCTTT	CASGSGGLDTEAFF
TRBD2	TRBV7-7	few	TRBJ2-1	TGTGCCAGCAGCTACCGACTAGCGGGTGAGCAGTTCTTC	CASSYRLAGEQFF
TRBD2	TRBV5-1	NA	TRBJ2-3	TGCGCCAGCAGCCTCACTAGCGGGGGGGCCGATACGCAGTATTTT	CASSLTSGGADTQYF
NA	TRBV27	few	TRBJ1-1	TGTGCCAGCAGTTTCGCAGGTGTGAACACTGAAGCTTTCTTT	CASSFAGVNTEAFF
NA	TRBV20-1	few	TRBJ2-1	TGCAGTGCTAGAGATAGGGGGGCCTTCTACAATGAGCAGTTCTTC	CSARDRGAFYNEQFF
NA	TRBV9	many	TRBJ2-5	TGTGCCAGCAGCGTACGGTTCGCAGAGACCCAGTACTTC	CASSVRFAETQYF
TRBD2	TRBV6-2/TRBV6-3	few	TRBJ2-3	TGTGCCAGCAGTTACGGTCCTAGCGGGAGTATCACAGATACGCAGTATTTT	CASSYGPSGSITDTQYF
TRBD2	TRBV11-2	many	TRBJ2-3	TGTGCCAGCAGCTTAGTGCCCGGGGGGGGTGAAGGTACGCAGTATTTT	CASSLVPGGGEGTQYF
NA	TRBV5-6	NA	TRBJ1-2	TGTGCCAGCAGCCGCGGGAGAGGGCGATTGGACTATGGCTACACCTTC	CASSRGRGRLDYGYTF
TRBD1	TRBV5-1	NA	TRBJ2-7	TGCGCCAGCAGCTTAACCCTCGGGACAGGGGGCTACGAGCAGTACTTC	CASSLTLGTGGYEQYF
NA	TRBV25-1	NA	TRBJ2-1	TGTGCCAGCAGTGAATCCCCTTCGCGGACCTACAATGAGCAGTTCTTC	CASSESPSRTYNEQFF
TRBD2	TRBV27	NA	TRBJ2-7	TGTGCCAGCAGTTTACGAGGCGGGAGGGATAACGAGCAGTACTTC	CASSLRGGRDNEQYF
NA	TRBV6-5	NA	TRBJ2-5	TGTGCCAGCAGTTACGGAGGGACACTTCGCGGGGAGACCCAGTACTTC	CASSYGGTLRGETQYF
NA	TRBV20-1	NA	TRBJ2-7	TGCAGTGCCCCAAAGCCCCCCGAGCAGTACTTC	CSAPKPPEQYF
TRBD1	TRBV7-9	NA	TRBJ2-1	TGTGCCACCAGCTTAACAGGGGGCAGGGGCAATGAGCAGTTCTTC	CATSLTGGRGNEQFF
NA	TRBV11-2	many	TRBJ2-1	TGTGCCAGCAGCTCCAATCCGGGACTGTCCTACAATGAGCAGTTCTTC	CASSSNPGLSYNEQFF
NA	TRBV28	NA	TRBJ1-4	TGTGCCAGCAGTCCCCAGTCATCCCAAAGGAAAAAACTGTTTTTT	CASSPQSSQRKKLFF
TRBD1	TRBV27	NA	TRBJ1-2	TGTGCCAGCAGTTTCGGACAGGGGAGCTATGGCTACACCTTC	CASSFGQGSYGYTF
NA	TRBV29-1	many	TRBJ2-7	TGCAGCGCAAATGTTGAAGCCCACGAGCAGTACTTC	CSANVEAHEQYF
TRBD2	TRBV14	NA	TRBJ2-1	TGTGCCAGCAGCCAAGATTTCGTGGGAGGGCGGTATGAGCAGTTCTTC	CASSQDFVGGRYEQFF
NA	TRBV6-5	few	TRBJ2-1	TGTGCCAGCAGTTACGACAGGACGTTAGCGTACAATGAGCAGTTCTTC	CASSYDRTLAYNEQFF
NA	TRBV3-1	few	TRBJ1-5	TGTGCCAGCAGCCAATCCAGCCAGCCCCAGCATTTT	CASSQSSQPQHF
TRBD2	TRBV20-1	few	TRBJ2-1	TGCAGTGCGCTAGGACTAGCGGGCTACAATGAGCAGTTCTTC	CSALGLAGYNEQFF
TRBD1	TRBV6-4	NA	TRBJ2-6	TGTGCCAGCAGTGAAGGGACAGGGGGCTCTGGGGCCAACGTCCTGACTTTC	CASSEGTGGSGANVLTF
TRBD2	TRBV7-2	few	TRBJ2-1	TGTGCCAGCAGCTCCCCAAGTAGAGCGGGAGCGCATGAGCAGTTCTTC	CASSSPSRAGAHEQFF
NA	TRBV29-1	NA	TRBJ2-1	TGCAGCGTTGAAGTACCTAGTTACAATGAGCAGTTCTTC	CSVEVPSYNEQFF
TRBD2	TRBV5-6	NA	TRBJ2-3	TGTGCCAGCAGCTTTAGCGGGGGGGATGAATACACAGATACGCAGTATTTT	CASSFSGGDEYTDTQYF
NA	TRBV29-1	few	TRBJ2-7	TGCAGCGTTGTTTGGGGCCCAAACTACGAGCAGTACTTC	CSVVWGPNYEQYF
TRBD1	TRBV5-1	many	TRBJ2-7	TGCGCCAGCAGCCCGGGACAGGGCTTATACGAGCAGTACTTC	CASSPGQGLYEQYF
NA	TRBV4-1	few	TRBJ1-4	TGCGCCAGCAGCCAAGAACCCAGGGATAGTGAAAAACTGTTTTTT	CASSQEPRDSEKLFF
NA	TRBV7-8	NA	TRBJ1-2	TGTGCCAGCAGCCACCCCCCGACAGTTAGCTACACCTTC	CASSHPPTVSYTF
NA	TRBV14	few	TRBJ2-7	TGTGCCAGCAGCCAAGATGTTGGGTTAGGGAAGCAGTACTTC	CASSQDVGLGKQYF
TRBD1	TRBV7-9	many	TRBJ2-5	TGTGCCAGCGACAGGGAGAAAGAGACCCAGTACTTC	CASDREKETQYF
TRBD2	TRBV27	NA	TRBJ2-3	TGTGCCAGCAGTAAACTAGCGGGGGGGCCTATAGATACGCAGTATTTT	CASSKLAGGPIDTQYF
TRBD1	TRBV4-3	few	TRBJ2-7	TGCGCCAGCAGCGGATGGGGGGCCGGGACAGGGGGCTCCTACGAGCAGTACTTC	CASSGWGAGTGGSYEQYF
NA	TRBV9	few	TRBJ2-3	TGTGCCAGCCAGGACCACGACGACACAGATACGCAGTATTTT	CASQDHDDTDTQYF
NA	TRBV11-1	few	TRBJ2-5	TGTGCCAGCAGCCTCTTAAATGGTGGGAACAGGGTTGTTGAGACCCAGTACTTC	CASSLLNGGNRVVETQYF
NA	TRBV27	few	TRBJ2-3	TGTGCCAGCAGTTTATCGTTCAGGGGCACAGATACGCAGTATTTT	CASSLSFRGTDTQYF
NA	TRBV28	many	TRBJ2-3	TGTGCCAGCAGTTTCTCCAGGGGCCCAGATACGCAGTATTTT	CASSFSRGPDTQYF
NA	TRBV20-1	few	TRBJ2-1	TGCAGTGCTAGAGATTTAGGGGGGGGTGGCAATGAGCAGTTCTTC	CSARDLGGGGNEQFF
TRBD1	TRBV30	NA	TRBJ2-7	TGTGCCTGGAGTGTGGACAGGGCAGGGCAGTACTTC	CAWSVDRAGQYF
NA	TRBV29-1	many	TRBJ2-2	TGCAGCGCTGAAGATCAGGGCACCGGGGAGCTGTTTTTT	CSAEDQGTGELFF
NA	TRBV29-1	NA	TRBJ2-1	TGCAGCGTTGAGGGGACTCACCTGAACAATGAGCAGTTCTTC	CSVEGTHLNNEQFF
TRBD2	TRBV20-1	few	TRBJ2-7	TGCAGTGCTACCCCAGGACTAGCGCTAACCTACGAGCAGTACTTC	CSATPGLALTYEQYF